A single sample gave rise to the 22 T cell receptor beta chains below, sequenced in a study of blood T cell repertoires in COVID-19. Here immunoSEQ multiplex PCR was the method, and the copy in TCRdb shows in-frame clones only, minus some. The sample carries 15,000 to 20,000 clones, about 90% recorded once. What was sequenced was peripheral blood. The receptor set was obtained from a man between 50 and 59 years old with active COVID-19.

J is TRBJ2-7 and V is TRBV7-9, with 7 bases that match TRBD1. CDR1 is SEHNR, CDR2 FQNEAQ, per germline (reference sequence). V shed 0 bases and J 5 bases; nucleotides not matched to a gene: 7. The CDR3 length is 15 residues. CDR3 DNA sequence: TGTGCCAGCAGCTTAGCGGGCAGGGGGATCAACGAGCAGTACTTC. It specifies CASSLAGRGINEQYF.

This chain joins TRBV5-1 and TRBJ1-2, with TRBD1 matching 9 bases. CDR3 length: 15 residues. Germline CDR1 SGHRS, CDR2 YFSETQ. With V trimmed by 0 bases and J by 4 bases, 4 bases remained unmatched. The CDR3 loop is CASSLEGQGPYGYTF. DNA of the CDR3: TGCGCCAGCAGCTTGGAGGGACAGGGTCCCTATGGCTACACCTTC.

CDR3 bases: TGTGCCAGCAGCCAAGGAGGCTTCCAAGAGACCCAGTACTTC. Its protein is CASSQGGFQETQYF. The V gene is TRBV14, the J gene TRBJ2-5; D is unresolved. The CDR3 extends over 14 amino acids. Per the germline V gene, CDR1 is SGHDN and CDR2 is FVKESK. The V end was cut by 1 base, the J end by 1 base, with 7 bases between.

This clone was counted once. The chain joins TRBV19 to TRBJ2-3; no definite D call. V lost 5 bases and J lost 1, with 16 bases in between. Germline V gene lookup returns CDR1 LNHDA and CDR2 SQIVND (reference sequence). The CDR3 is 16 residues long. The CDR3 bases are TGTGCCAGTAGTTCCCCGTCTAGTCCCGGCACAGATACGCAGTATTTT. Its translation is CASSSPSSPGTDTQYF.

V and J are TRBV18 and TRBJ2-1; D gene uncertain. Germline CDR1 KGHSH, CDR2 LQKENI. Trimming took off 1 base at V and 7 bases at J, with 14 bases between the two ends. The CDR3 totals 15 residues. This CDR3 reads CASSPQIHDTNEQFF. For the CDR3, the DNA is TGTGCCAGCTCACCACAGATACACGACACGAATGAGCAGTTCTTC.

The chain uses TRBV7-2 and TRBJ2-7, with 11 bases fitting TRBD2. After removal of 4 bases from V and 4 bases from J, the junction contained 12 bases not matched to a gene. Germline CDR1 is SGHTA and CDR2 is FQGNSA. The CDR3 loop spans 17 amino acids. The CDR3 sequence is CASSYPPGTSGLYEQYF. In DNA form, the CDR3 reads TGTGCCAGCAGCTATCCTCCCGGGACTAGCGGTTTATACGAGCAGTACTTC.

The CDR3 protein is CASAQGMGGYTF. The CDR3 coding sequence is TGTGCCAGCGCGCAGGGGATGGGCGGCTACACCTTC. This chain connects TRBV25-1 to TRBJ1-2; D might be TRBD1 (6 bases). CDR1 and CDR2 from the germline V gene are MGHDK and SYGVNS. Trimming left V 8 bases short and J 8 bases short, with 15 bases between. The CDR3 is made up of 12 amino acids.

V usage is TRBV7-9 and J usage is TRBJ2-5; D is perhaps TRBD2 (5 bases). V was trimmed by 5 bases and J by 9 bases, leaving 19 bases between them. CDR3 size: 14 residues. CDR1 and CDR2 from the germline V gene are SEHNR and FQNEAQ (reference sequence). The CDR3 loop is CASSPPLGVASQYF. As DNA, the CDR3 is TGTGCCAGCAGCCCCCCCCTTGGTGTAGCGTCCCAGTACTTC.

The rearrangement joins TRBV5-6 to TRBJ2-7; no clear D gene. Germline V CDR1 and CDR2: SGHDT, YYEEEE. Trimming left V 3 bases short and J 6 bases short, with 10 bases between. This CDR3 has 12 residues. The CDR3 DNA sequence: TGTGCCAGCAGCTGGGCGCAAGGCGAGCAGTACTTC. It codes for CASSWAQGEQYF. The variable domain in full, with the rest retrieved from reference TRBV5-6 and TRBJ2-7, is DAGVTQSPTHLIKTRGQQVTLRCSPKSGHDTVSWYQQALGQGPQFIFQYYEEEERQRGNFPDRFSGHQFPNYSSELNVNALLLGDSALYLCASSWAQGEQYFGPGTRLTVT.

The gene calls are TRBV14 and TRBJ1-1, with 8 bases that match TRBD1. The V and J ends lost 4 bases and 4 bases, in that order; junction bases with no gene match: 5. The CDR3 is 14 amino acids. Looked up from germline, CDR1 is SGHDN and CDR2 is FVKESK. This CDR3 reads CASSLTGGRTEAFF. CDR3 sequence (DNA): TGTGCCAGCAGCCTTACAGGGGGACGCACTGAAGCTTTCTTT.

This rearrangement joins TRBV14 to TRBJ1-1; D perhaps matches TRBD1 (5 bases). The length of the CDR3 is 14 residues. Trimming shortened V by 1 base and J by 8 bases, and 14 bases separated the two germline ends. From germline, CDR1 is SGHDN and CDR2 FVKESK. This CDR3 reads CASSQGGHHREAFF. The DNA for the CDR3 is TGTGCCAGCAGCCAAGGTGGACACCATAGGGAAGCTTTCTTT.

The chain combines TRBV19 with TRBJ2-7; 7 bases map to TRBD1. The germline V gene has CDR1 LNHDA and CDR2 SQIVND (reference sequence). Losses at the gene ends were 6 bases for V and 2 bases for J; bases not matched to a gene: 10. The CDR3 runs 15 residues. The CDR3 coding sequence is TGTGCCAGTAGCAAAGCCTCAGGGACAGCCTACGAGCAGTACTTC. Translated: CASSKASGTAYEQYF.

This clone was observed once. The rearrangement uses TRBV4-1 and TRBJ1-4, with D tentatively TRBD1 (6 bases). This CDR3 has 14 amino acids. The V and J ends lost 5 bases and 5 bases respectively, with 12 bases between them. Germline V gives CDR1 MGHRA, CDR2 YSYEKL. The CDR3 is CASSSTGRNEKLFF. As DNA, the CDR3 is TGCGCCAGCAGCTCTACAGGGAGAAATGAAAAACTGTTTTTT.

The chain employs TRBV5-1 and TRBJ2-2, with 10 bases aligning to TRBD1. Trimming at V came to 4 bases and at J to 0 bases, leaving 3 bases not matched to a gene. Per the germline V gene, CDR1 is SGHRS and CDR2 is YFSETQ. The CDR3 runs to 16 residues. CDR3 sequence reads: CASSPDRGPNTGELFF. DNA for the CDR3: TGCGCCAGCAGCCCAGACAGGGGGCCGAACACCGGGGAGCTGTTTTTT.

CDR3 amino acids: CATSEAGNQPQHF. The CDR3 DNA is TGTGCCACCAGTGAGGCAGGCAATCAGCCCCAGCATTTT. The chain uses TRBV24-1 and TRBJ1-5; no firm D call. This CDR3 has 13 residues. CDR1 and CDR2 from the germline V gene are KGHDR and SFDVKD. V was shortened by 4 bases and J by 2 bases, with 5 bases between the two germline ends.

V gene TRBV6-2 or TRBV6-3 combines with J gene TRBJ2-7, with 10 bases matching TRBD1. The germline gives CDR1 MNHEY, CDR2 SVGEGT. This CDR3 region has 16 residues. Trimming removed 0 bases from V and 4 bases from J; junction bases left unmatched: 6. DNA for the CDR3: TGTGCCAGCAGTTACTCAGGGACAGGGGTTGTTTACGAGCAGTACTTC. This sequence encodes CASSYSGTGVVYEQYF.

The V gene is TRBV5-1, the J gene TRBJ2-1, with a tentative D call TRBD2 (6 bases). The CDR3 runs 15 residues. Germline V lookup: CDR1 SGHRS, CDR2 YFSETQ. V dropped 5 bases and J dropped 1 base, with 13 bases sitting between them. CDR3 DNA sequence: TGCGCCAGCAGTTTCGACGGGGGTTCCTACAATGAGCAGTTCTTC. Translated: CASSFDGGSYNEQFF.

The chain has TRBV12-5 and TRBJ2-7, with 8 positions matching TRBD2. V trimming: 6 bases; J trimming: 1 base; junction bases outside the gene matches: 8. The germline V gene encodes CDR1 LGHNT and CDR2 FRNRAP. This CDR3 contains 15 residues. CDR3 sequence: CASGPGVAGSYEQYF. CDR3 DNA sequence: TGTGCTAGTGGCCCCGGGGTAGCGGGGTCCTACGAGCAGTACTTC. Together with reference TRBV12-5 and TRBJ2-7, the CDR3 gives the full variable domain: DARVTQTPRHKVTEMGQEVTMRCQPILGHNTVFWYRQTMMQGLELLAYFRNRAPLDDSGMPKDRFSAEMPDATLATLKIQPSEPRDSAVYFCASGPGVAGSYEQYFGPGTRLTVT.

The chain employs TRBV28 and TRBJ1-2; weak D call: TRBD1 (5 bases). The CDR3 extends over 15 amino acids. Germline V CDR1 and CDR2: MDHEN, SYDVKM. Trimming took off 5 bases at V and 1 base at J, with 14 bases between the two ends. This CDR3 is CASSPAGYDNYGYTF. The CDR3 DNA reads TGTGCCAGCAGTCCAGCAGGGTACGATAACTATGGCTACACCTTC.

The genes are TRBV11-2 and TRBJ1-6; D is unclear. This CDR3 region has 14 residues. With 1 base removed from V and 1 base from J, the gap between germline ends came to 2 bases. CDR1 and CDR2 from the germline V gene are SGHAT and FQNNGV. CDR3 sequence reads: CASSLASYNSPLHF. For the CDR3, the DNA is TGTGCCAGCAGCTTAGCGTCCTATAATTCACCCCTCCACTTT.

V and J are TRBV10-3 and TRBJ2-7, with 12 bases lining up with TRBD2. The V and J ends lost 10 bases and 7 bases, in that order; junction bases with no gene match: 8. Germline CDR1 ENHRY, CDR2 SYGVKD. This CDR3 has 13 amino acids. Here the CDR3 DNA reads TGTGCCACCTCGACTAGCGGGAGTGGAGAGCAGTACTTC. This gives the protein CATSTSGSGEQYF.

This chain uses TRBV2 with TRBJ2-2; 7 bases match TRBD2. Germline loops: CDR1 SNHLY, CDR2 FYNNEI. J was trimmed by 7 bases and V by 2 bases; bases with no gene match: 7. CDR3 length: 15 amino acids. As DNA, the CDR3 is TGTGCCAGCAGTGAAAAGGGGAGGGTCGGCGGGGAGCTGTTTTTT. It specifies CASSEKGRVGGELFF.